Listed below are T cell receptor beta chains from one sample, sequenced in a study of blood T cell repertoires in COVID-19. Sequenced by immunoSEQ multiplex PCR; TCRdb stores in-frame clones only, minus some. Of 310,000 or so clones in the sample, roughly 89% are singletons; the top ten hold around 9.3%. Sequenced sample: PBMCs or T cells enriched from blood (not recorded which). These TCRs come from a woman aged 18 to 35 who had recovered from COVID-19. The CDR3 runs from the conserved cysteine through the conserved F or W. The order of the fields is D gene, CDR3 length, V gene, CDR3 protein. D genes are given only for firm matches.

d_gene: TRBD1; len: 14; v_gene: TRBV27; CDR3aa: CATSGTGLSYEQYF
d_gene: TRBD2; len: 16; v_gene: TRBV7-2; CDR3aa: CASSLAGGRRADTQYF
d_gene: TRBD1; len: 14; v_gene: TRBV7-3; CDR3aa: CASSSPGGTTEAFF
d_gene: NA; len: 13; v_gene: TRBV19; CDR3aa: CASTRLSGTEAFF
d_gene: NA; len: 14; v_gene: TRBV27; CDR3aa: CASSPLGRGQPQHF
d_gene: TRBD2; len: 15; v_gene: TRBV5-6; CDR3aa: CASTGGRGVKETQYF
d_gene: TRBD1; len: 14; v_gene: TRBV2; CDR3aa: CASRGTGTGTEAFF
d_gene: NA; len: 16; v_gene: TRBV21-1; CDR3aa: CASSTGGESSYNEQFF
d_gene: NA; len: 15; v_gene: TRBV13; CDR3aa: CASSFSGKGTGELFF
d_gene: TRBD1; len: 17; v_gene: TRBV5-4; CDR3aa: CASSLGPGTGTNTEAFF
d_gene: TRBD2; len: 16; v_gene: TRBV5-1; CDR3aa: CASSQPGTSFGDTQYF
d_gene: TRBD2; len: 19; v_gene: TRBV28; CDR3aa: CASSLLRLLAGGPQDIQYF
d_gene: TRBD1; len: 15; v_gene: TRBV9; CDR3aa: CASSVGQGNTGELFF
d_gene: TRBD1; len: 15; v_gene: TRBV11-2; CDR3aa: CASSGRTGLNYGYTF
d_gene: NA; len: 16; v_gene: TRBV4-2; CDR3aa: CASSQFQAFTGNTIYF
d_gene: TRBD2; len: 16; v_gene: TRBV5-1; CDR3aa: CASSLTSGRAYNEQFF
d_gene: TRBD1; len: 16; v_gene: TRBV24-1; CDR3aa: CATSDTGGSAQETQYF
d_gene: NA; len: 14; v_gene: TRBV3-1/TRBV3-2; CDR3aa: CASSQALIDEKLFF
d_gene: NA; len: 14; v_gene: TRBV28; CDR3aa: CASRRGSGANVLTF
d_gene: NA; len: 13; v_gene: TRBV7-9; CDR3aa: CASNERNTGELFF
d_gene: TRBD1; len: 14; v_gene: TRBV9; CDR3aa: CASSVGTGDYEQYF
d_gene: NA; len: 15; v_gene: TRBV7-3; CDR3aa: CASSLSSRGAYGYTF
d_gene: TRBD1; len: 17; v_gene: TRBV29-1; CDR3aa: CSVEEGSGTVMNTEAFF
d_gene: TRBD1; len: 18; v_gene: TRBV7-8; CDR3aa: CASSLALIGGASTGELFF
d_gene: NA; len: 19; v_gene: TRBV10-1; CDR3aa: CASSESRAFGGTCGNTIYF
d_gene: NA; len: 15; v_gene: TRBV4-2; CDR3aa: CASSRSEEGADTQYF
d_gene: NA; len: 13; v_gene: TRBV28; CDR3aa: CASRRDYNSPLHF
d_gene: TRBD1; len: 17; v_gene: TRBV5-1; CDR3aa: CASSLGGTGLMNTEAFF
d_gene: TRBD1; len: 13; v_gene: TRBV12-3/TRBV12-4; CDR3aa: CASSLGQGTEAFF
d_gene: NA; len: 14; v_gene: TRBV11-3; CDR3aa: CASSLGANQETQYF
d_gene: TRBD2; len: 15; v_gene: TRBV28; CDR3aa: CASSSLAGAYNEQFF
d_gene: TRBD1; len: 18; v_gene: TRBV7-9; CDR3aa: CASSCIKGQGVRNNEQFF
d_gene: TRBD1; len: 15; v_gene: TRBV27; CDR3aa: CASRLGQGSNQPQHF
d_gene: TRBD1; len: 17; v_gene: TRBV25-1; CDR3aa: CASSEPNRQGAPLRQYF
d_gene: NA; len: 12; v_gene: TRBV5-1; CDR3aa: CASSDAGYEQYF
d_gene: TRBD1; len: 15; v_gene: TRBV19; CDR3aa: CASSIDGTANTEAFF
d_gene: TRBD1; len: 14; v_gene: TRBV4-2; CDR3aa: CASSRDSLNTEAFF
d_gene: NA; len: 13; v_gene: TRBV12-3/TRBV12-4; CDR3aa: CAITRNSNQPQHF
d_gene: TRBD1; len: 18; v_gene: TRBV7-9; CDR3aa: CASSLGQGRGATNEKLFF
d_gene: NA; len: 13; v_gene: TRBV6-5; CDR3aa: CASSPGLIYGYTF
d_gene: NA; len: 16; v_gene: TRBV7-3; CDR3aa: CASSPRSGQVGGELFF
d_gene: TRBD1; len: 15; v_gene: TRBV28; CDR3aa: CASRRTGWKEETQYF
d_gene: NA; len: 14; v_gene: TRBV5-1; CDR3aa: CASSLMRSTDTQYF
d_gene: NA; len: 14; v_gene: TRBV7-9; CDR3aa: CASSLATGSDGYTF
d_gene: TRBD2; len: 15; v_gene: TRBV4-3; CDR3aa: CASSSRIGRAGEQYF
d_gene: TRBD1; len: 15; v_gene: TRBV2; CDR3aa: CASRSTGGGLTEAFF
d_gene: NA; len: 13; v_gene: TRBV28; CDR3aa: CASSPHTNYGYTF
d_gene: TRBD2; len: 15; v_gene: TRBV3-1/TRBV3-2; CDR3aa: CASSQGLAVSNEQFF
d_gene: TRBD1; len: 15; v_gene: TRBV5-4; CDR3aa: CASSLTGDSSYEQYF
d_gene: TRBD1; len: 17; v_gene: TRBV4-3; CDR3aa: CASSQDHGQGQGQPQHF
d_gene: TRBD2; len: 15; v_gene: TRBV4-3; CDR3aa: CASSRGTSGRQTQYF
d_gene: TRBD2; len: 15; v_gene: TRBV7-2; CDR3aa: CASSSASGSTDTQYF